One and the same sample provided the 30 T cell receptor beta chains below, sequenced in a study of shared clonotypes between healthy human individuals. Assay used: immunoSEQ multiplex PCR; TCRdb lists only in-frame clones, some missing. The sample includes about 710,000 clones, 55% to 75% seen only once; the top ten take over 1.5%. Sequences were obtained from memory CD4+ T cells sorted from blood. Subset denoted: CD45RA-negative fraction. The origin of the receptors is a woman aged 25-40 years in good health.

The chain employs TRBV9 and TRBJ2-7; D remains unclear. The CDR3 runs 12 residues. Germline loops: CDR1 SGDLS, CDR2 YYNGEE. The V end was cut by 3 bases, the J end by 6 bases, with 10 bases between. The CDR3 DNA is TGTGCCAGCAGCGAGCCCGCCCCCGAGCAGTACTTC. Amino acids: CASSEPAPEQYF.

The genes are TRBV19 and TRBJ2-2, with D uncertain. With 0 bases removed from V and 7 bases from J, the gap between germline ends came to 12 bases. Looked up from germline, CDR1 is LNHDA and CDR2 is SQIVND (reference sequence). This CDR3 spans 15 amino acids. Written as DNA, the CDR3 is TGTGCCAGTAGTATAGATTCTCTCTTGGGCGGGGAGCTGTTTTTT. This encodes CASSIDSLLGGELFF.

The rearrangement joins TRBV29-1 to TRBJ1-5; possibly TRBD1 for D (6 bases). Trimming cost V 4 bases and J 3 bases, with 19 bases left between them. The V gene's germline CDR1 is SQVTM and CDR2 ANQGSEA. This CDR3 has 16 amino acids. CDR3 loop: CSVVGAPGGLNQPQHF. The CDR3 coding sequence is TGCAGCGTTGTTGGGGCGCCGGGGGGCCTCAATCAGCCCCAGCATTTT.

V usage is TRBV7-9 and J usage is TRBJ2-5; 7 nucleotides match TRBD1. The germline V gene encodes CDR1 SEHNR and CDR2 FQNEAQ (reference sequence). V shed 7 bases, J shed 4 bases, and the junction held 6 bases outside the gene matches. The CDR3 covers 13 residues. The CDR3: CASNRGGGETQYF. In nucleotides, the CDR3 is TGTGCCAGCAATAGAGGGGGCGGAGAGACCCAGTACTTC.

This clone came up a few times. CDR3 region: CASTGGNSFSYEQYF. The CDR3 DNA is TGTGCCAGCACCGGCGGGAACTCCTTCTCCTACGAGCAGTACTTC. V and J are TRBV2 and TRBJ2-7, with D tentatively TRBD2 (6 bases). CDR3 length: 15 amino acids. V lost 7 bases and J lost 0, with 16 bases in between. The germline CDR1 and CDR2 sequences are SNHLY and FYNNEI.

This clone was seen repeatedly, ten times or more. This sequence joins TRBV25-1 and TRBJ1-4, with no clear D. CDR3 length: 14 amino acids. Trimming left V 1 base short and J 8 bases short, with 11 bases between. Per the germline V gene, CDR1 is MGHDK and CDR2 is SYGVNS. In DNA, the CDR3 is TGTGCCAGCAGTGAATCAAAGGGAGGGGAAAAACTGTTTTTT. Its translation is CASSESKGGEKLFF.

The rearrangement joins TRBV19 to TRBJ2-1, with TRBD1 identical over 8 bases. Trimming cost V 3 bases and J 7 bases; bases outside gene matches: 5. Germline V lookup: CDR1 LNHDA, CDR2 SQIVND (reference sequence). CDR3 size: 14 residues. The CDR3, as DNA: TGTGCCAGTAGTATTCAGGGGGCGCAGAATGAGCAGTTCTTC. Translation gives CASSIQGAQNEQFF. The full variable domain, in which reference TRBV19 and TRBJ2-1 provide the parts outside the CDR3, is DGGITQSPKYLFRKEGQNVTLSCEQNLNHDAMYWYRQDPGQGLRLIYYSQIVNDFQKGDIAEGYSVSREKKESFPLTVTSAQKNPTAFYLCASSIQGAQNEQFFGPGTRLTVL.

CDR3 DNA sequence: TGCGCCAGCAGCTTGGGGGATCTGATCGGAAAACTGTTTTTT. Encoded protein: CASSLGDLIGKLFF. The rearrangement links TRBV5-1 to TRBJ1-4; no clear D gene. CDR1 SGHRS and CDR2 YFSETQ come from the germline V gene. V was cut by 0 bases and J by 10 bases, with 13 bases left in between. The CDR3 is 14 amino acids.

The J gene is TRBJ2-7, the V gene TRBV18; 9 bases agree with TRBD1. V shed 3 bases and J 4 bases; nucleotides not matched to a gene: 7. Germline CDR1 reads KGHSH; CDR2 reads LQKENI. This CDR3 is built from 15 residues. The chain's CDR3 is CASSPDRGLQYEQYF. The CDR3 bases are TGTGCCAGCTCACCGGACAGGGGCCTACAGTACGAGCAGTACTTC. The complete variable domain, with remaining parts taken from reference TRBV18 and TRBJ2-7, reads NAGVMQNPRHLVRRRGQEARLRCSPMKGHSHVYWYRQLPEEGLKFMVYLQKENIIDESGMPKERFSAEFPKEGPSILRIQQVVRGDSAAYFCASSPDRGLQYEQYFGPGTRLTVT.

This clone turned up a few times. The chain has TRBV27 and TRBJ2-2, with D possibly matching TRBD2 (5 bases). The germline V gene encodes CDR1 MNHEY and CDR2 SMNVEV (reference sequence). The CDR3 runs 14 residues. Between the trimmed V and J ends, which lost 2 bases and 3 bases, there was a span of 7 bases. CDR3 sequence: CASSLALDTGELFF. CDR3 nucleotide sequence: TGTGCCAGCAGTTTAGCACTAGACACCGGGGAGCTGTTTTTT.

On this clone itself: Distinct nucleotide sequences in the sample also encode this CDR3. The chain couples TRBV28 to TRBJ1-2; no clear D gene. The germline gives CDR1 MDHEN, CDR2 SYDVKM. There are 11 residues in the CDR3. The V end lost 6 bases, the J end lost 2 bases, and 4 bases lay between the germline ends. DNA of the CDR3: TGTGCCAGCAGGGACAACTATGGCTACACCTTC. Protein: CASRDNYGYTF.

CDR3 DNA sequence: TGTGCCAGCAGTCTAGACTGGTATGGCTACACCTTC. Amino acids: CASSLDWYGYTF. The rearrangement uses TRBV2 and TRBJ1-2; D gene unclear. The CDR3 is 12 amino acids. V shed 5 bases and J shed 5 bases, with 9 bases lying between them. Germline values: CDR1 SNHLY, CDR2 FYNNEI. The full variable domain, its missing parts supplied by reference TRBV2 and TRBJ1-2, is EPEVTQTPSHQVTQMGQEVILRCVPISNHLYFYWYRQILGQKVEFLVSFYNNEISEKSEIFDDQFSVERPDGSNFTLKIRSTKLEDSAMYFCASSLDWYGYTFGSGTRLTVV.

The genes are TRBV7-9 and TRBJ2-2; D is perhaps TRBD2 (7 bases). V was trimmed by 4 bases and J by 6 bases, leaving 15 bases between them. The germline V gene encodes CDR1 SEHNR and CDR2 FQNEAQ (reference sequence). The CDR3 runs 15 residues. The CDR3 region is CASSSTQGRAGELFF. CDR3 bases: TGTGCCAGCAGCTCTACCCAGGGGAGGGCCGGGGAGCTGTTTTTT.

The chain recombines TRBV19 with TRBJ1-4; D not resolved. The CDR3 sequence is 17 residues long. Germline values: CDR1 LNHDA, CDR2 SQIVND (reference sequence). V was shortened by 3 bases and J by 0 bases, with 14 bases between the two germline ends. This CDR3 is CASSMEASGTTNEKLFF. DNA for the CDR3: TGTGCCAGTAGTATGGAAGCCAGCGGAACAACTAATGAAAAACTGTTTTTT.

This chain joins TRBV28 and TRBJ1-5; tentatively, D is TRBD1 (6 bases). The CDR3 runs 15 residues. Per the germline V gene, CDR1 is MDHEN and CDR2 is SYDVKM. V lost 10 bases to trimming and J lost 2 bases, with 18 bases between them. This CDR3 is CATISGDRGNQPQHF. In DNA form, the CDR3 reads TGTGCCACCATATCAGGGGACCGGGGCAATCAGCCCCAGCATTTT.

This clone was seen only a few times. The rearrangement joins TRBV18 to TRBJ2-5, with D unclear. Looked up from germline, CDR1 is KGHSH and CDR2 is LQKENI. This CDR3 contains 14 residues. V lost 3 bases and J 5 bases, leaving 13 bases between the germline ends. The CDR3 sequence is CASSPFGMTETQYF. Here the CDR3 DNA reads TGTGCCAGCTCACCTTTTGGGATGACCGAGACCCAGTACTTC.

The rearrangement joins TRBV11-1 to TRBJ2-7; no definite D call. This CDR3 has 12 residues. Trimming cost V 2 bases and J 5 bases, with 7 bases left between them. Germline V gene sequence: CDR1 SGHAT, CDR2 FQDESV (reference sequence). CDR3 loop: CASSLSVDEQYF. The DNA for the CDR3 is TGTGCCAGCAGCTTATCTGTAGACGAGCAGTACTTC.

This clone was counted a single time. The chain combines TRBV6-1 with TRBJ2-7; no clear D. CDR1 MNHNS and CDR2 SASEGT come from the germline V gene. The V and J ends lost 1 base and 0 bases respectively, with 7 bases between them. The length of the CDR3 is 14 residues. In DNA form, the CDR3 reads TGTGCCAGCAGTGAAGGAATAGACTCCTACGAGCAGTACTTC. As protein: CASSEGIDSYEQYF.

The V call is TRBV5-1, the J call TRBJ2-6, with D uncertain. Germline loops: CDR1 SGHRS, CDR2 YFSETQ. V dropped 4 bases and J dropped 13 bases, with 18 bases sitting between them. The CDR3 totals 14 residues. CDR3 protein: CASSPGEWSFVLTF. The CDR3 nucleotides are TGCGCCAGCAGCCCCGGCGAGTGGTCGTTTGTCCTGACTTTC. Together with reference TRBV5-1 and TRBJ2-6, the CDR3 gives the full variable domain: KAGVTQTPRYLIKTRGQQVTLSCSPISGHRSVSWYQQTPGQGLQFLFEYFSETQRNKGNFPGRFSGRQFSNSRSEMNVSTLELGDSALYLCASSPGEWSFVLTFGAGSRLTVL.

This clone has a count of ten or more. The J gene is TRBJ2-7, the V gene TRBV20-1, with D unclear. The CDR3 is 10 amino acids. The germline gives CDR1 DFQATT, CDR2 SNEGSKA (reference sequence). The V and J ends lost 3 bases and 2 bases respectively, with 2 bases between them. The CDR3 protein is CSASPYEQYF. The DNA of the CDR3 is TGCAGTGCTAGTCCCTACGAGCAGTACTTC.

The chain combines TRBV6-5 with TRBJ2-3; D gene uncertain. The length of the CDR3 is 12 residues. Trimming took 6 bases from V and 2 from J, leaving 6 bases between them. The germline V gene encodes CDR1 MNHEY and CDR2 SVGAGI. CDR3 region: CASSENTDTQYF. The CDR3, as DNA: TGTGCCAGCAGCGAAAACACAGATACGCAGTATTTT.

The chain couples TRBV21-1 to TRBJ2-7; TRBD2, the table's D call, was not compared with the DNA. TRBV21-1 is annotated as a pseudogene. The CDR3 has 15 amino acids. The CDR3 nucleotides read TGTGCCAGCTTCCCGAGGAGCGGGGAAGCCTACGAGCAGTACTTC. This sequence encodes CASFPRSGEAYEQYF.

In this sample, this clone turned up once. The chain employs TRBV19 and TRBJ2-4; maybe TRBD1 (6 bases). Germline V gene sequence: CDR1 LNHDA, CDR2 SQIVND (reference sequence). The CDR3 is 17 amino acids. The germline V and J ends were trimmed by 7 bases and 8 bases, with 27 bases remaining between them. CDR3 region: CASNYRWAGVTGDIQYF. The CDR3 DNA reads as TGTGCCAGTAACTATAGGTGGGCAGGGGTTACTGGGGACATTCAGTACTTC.

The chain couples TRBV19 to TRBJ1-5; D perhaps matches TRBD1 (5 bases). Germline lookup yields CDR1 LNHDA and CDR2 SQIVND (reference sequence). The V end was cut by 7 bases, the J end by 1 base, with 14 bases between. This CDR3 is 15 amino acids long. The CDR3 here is CASMAGIFSNQPQHF. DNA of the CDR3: TGTGCCAGTATGGCAGGGATCTTCAGCAATCAGCCCCAGCATTTT.

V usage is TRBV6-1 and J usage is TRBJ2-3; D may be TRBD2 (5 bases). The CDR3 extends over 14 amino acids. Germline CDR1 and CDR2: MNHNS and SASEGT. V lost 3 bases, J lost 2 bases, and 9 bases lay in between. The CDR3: CASSDAGSTDTQYF. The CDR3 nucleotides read TGTGCCAGCAGTGACGCGGGCTCCACAGATACGCAGTATTTT.

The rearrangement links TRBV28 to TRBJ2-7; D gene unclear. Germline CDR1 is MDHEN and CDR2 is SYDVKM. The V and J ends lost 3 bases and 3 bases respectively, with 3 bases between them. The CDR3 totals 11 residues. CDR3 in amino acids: CASSLCYEQYF. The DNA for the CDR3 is TGTGCCAGCAGTTTGTGCTACGAGCAGTACTTC.

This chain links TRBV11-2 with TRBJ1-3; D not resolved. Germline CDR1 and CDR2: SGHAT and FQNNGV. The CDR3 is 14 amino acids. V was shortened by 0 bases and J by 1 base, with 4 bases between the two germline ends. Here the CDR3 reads CASSLEASGNTIYF. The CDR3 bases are TGTGCCAGCAGCTTAGAGGCGTCTGGAAACACCATATATTTT.

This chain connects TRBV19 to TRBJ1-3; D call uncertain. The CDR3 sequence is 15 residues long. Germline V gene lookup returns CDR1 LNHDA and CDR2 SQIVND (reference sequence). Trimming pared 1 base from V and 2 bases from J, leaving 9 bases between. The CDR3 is CASSIGSVTGNTIYF. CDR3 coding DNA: TGTGCCAGTAGTATAGGAAGCGTAACTGGAAACACCATATATTTT.

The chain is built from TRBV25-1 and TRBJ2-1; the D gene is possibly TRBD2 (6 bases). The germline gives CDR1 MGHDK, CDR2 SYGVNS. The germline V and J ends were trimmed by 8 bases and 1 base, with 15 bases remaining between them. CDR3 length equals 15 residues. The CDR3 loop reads CASGSGQDSYNEQFF. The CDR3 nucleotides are TGTGCCAGCGGTAGCGGCCAGGATTCCTACAATGAGCAGTTCTTC.

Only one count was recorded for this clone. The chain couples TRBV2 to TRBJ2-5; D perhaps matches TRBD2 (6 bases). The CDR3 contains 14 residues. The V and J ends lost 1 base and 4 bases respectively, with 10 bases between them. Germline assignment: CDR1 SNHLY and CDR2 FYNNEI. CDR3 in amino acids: CASSEVVTRETQYF. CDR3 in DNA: TGTGCCAGCAGTGAAGTCGTGACTAGAGAGACCCAGTACTTC.